This T cell receptor beta chain was documented in a study of human thymus T cells. The V end was cut by 2 bases, the J end by 4 bases, with 2 bases between. Per germline, CDR1 MNHEY and CDR2 SMNVEV (reference sequence). The CDR3 is 12 residues long. Method: immunoSEQ multiplex PCR; TCRdb's copy keeps in-frame clones and lacks some. This table has tens of thousands of clones, 85% to 95% appearing once. This clone was seen a single time. The gene calls are TRBV27 and TRBJ2-2; D gene uncertain. The receptor comes from a boy in the first two years of life with a congenital heart defect but otherwise immunologically healthy. The source material was blood. The CDR3 is CASSLGTGELFF. CDR3 DNA sequence: TGTGCCAGCAGTTTAGGCACCGGGGAGCTGTTTTTT.